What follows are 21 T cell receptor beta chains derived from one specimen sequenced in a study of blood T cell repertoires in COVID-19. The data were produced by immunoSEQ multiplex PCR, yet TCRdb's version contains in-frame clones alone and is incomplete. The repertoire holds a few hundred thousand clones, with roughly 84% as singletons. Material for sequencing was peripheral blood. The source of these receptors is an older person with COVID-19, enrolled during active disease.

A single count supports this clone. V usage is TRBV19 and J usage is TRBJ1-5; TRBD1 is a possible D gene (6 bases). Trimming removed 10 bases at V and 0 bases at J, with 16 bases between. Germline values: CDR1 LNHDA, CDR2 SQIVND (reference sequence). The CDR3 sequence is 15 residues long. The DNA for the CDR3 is TGTGCCACTTCTGACAGGACTCATAGCAATCAGCCCCAGCATTTT. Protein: CATSDRTHSNQPQHF. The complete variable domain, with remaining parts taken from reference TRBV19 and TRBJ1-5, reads DGGITQSPKYLFRKEGQNVTLSCEQNLNHDAMYWYRQDPGQGLRLIYYSQIVNDFQKGDIAEGYSVSREKKESFPLTVTSAQKNPTAFYLCATSDRTHSNQPQHFGDGTRLSIL.

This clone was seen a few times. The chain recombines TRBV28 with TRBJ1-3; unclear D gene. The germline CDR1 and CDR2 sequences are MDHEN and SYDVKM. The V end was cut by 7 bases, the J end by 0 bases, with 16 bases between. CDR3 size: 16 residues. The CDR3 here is CASIGGGPLSGNTIYF. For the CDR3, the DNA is TGTGCCAGCATCGGCGGCGGGCCCCTCTCTGGAAACACCATATATTTT.

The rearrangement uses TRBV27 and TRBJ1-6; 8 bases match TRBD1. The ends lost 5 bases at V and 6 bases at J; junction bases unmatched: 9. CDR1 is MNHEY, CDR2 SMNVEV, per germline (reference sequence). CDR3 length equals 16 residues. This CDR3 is CASSPPGQGGNSPLHF. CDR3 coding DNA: TGTGCCAGCAGTCCCCCTGGACAGGGTGGTAATTCACCCCTCCACTTT.

CDR3 bases: TGTGCCAGCACCCCGACGACTGGAACAAGTGAAGCTTTCTTT. This sequence encodes CASTPTTGTSEAFF. V is TRBV3-1 (or the pseudogene TRBV3-2) and J is TRBJ1-1; D is unclear. The CDR3 loop spans 14 amino acids. Germline loops: CDR1 LGHDT, CDR2 YNNKEL (reference sequence). Trimming stripped 7 bases from V and 7 bases from J, with 19 bases between.

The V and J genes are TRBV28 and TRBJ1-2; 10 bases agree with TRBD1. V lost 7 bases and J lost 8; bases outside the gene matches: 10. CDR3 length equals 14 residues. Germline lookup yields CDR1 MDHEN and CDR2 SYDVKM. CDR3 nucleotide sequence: TGTGCCAGCAAACCCGGGACAGGGGCGTGGGGCTACACCTTC. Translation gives CASKPGTGAWGYTF.

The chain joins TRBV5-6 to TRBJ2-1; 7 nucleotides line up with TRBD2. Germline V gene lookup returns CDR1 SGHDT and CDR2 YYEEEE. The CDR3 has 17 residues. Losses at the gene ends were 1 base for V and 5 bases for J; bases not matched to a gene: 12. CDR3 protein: CASSLWRRDYADNEQFF. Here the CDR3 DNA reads TGTGCCAGCAGCTTGTGGAGGCGGGACTACGCTGACAATGAGCAGTTCTTC.

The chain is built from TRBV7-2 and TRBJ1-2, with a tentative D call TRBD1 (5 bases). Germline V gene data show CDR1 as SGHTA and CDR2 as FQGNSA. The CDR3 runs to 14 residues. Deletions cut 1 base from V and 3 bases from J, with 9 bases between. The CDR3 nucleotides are TGTGCCAGCAGCTTAGAGCGGGGGGACTATGGCTACACCTTC. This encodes CASSLERGDYGYTF.

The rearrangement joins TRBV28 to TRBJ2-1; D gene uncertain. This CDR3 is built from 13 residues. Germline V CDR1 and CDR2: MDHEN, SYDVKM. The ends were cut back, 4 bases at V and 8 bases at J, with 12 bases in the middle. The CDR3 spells CASSSANSYEQFF. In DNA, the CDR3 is TGTGCCAGCAGTTCCGCAAACAGCTATGAGCAGTTCTTC.

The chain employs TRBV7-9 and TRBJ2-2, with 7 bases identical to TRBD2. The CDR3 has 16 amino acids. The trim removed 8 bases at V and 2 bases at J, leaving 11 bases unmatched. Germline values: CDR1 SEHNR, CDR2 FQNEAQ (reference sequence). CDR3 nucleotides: TGTGCCAGCCTCTCCGAGACTAGCAGCAACACCGGGGAGCTGTTTTTT. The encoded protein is CASLSETSSNTGELFF.

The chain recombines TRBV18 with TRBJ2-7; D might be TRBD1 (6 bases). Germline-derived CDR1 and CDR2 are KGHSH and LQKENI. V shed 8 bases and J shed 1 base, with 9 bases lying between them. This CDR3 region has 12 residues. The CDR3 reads CASRDISYEQYF. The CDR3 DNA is TGTGCCAGCCGGGACATTTCCTACGAGCAGTACTTC.

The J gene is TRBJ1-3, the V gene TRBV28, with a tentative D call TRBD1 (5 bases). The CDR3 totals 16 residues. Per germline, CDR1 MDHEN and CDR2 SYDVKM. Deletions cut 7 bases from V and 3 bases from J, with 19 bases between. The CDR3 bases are TGTGCCAGCACCCCCCCGTGGGACTTAAGTGGAAACACCATATATTTT. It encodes CASTPPWDLSGNTIYF.

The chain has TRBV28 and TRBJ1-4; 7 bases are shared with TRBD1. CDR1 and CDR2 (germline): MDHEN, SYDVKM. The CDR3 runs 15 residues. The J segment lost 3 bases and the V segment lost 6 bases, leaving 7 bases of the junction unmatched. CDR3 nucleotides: TGTGCCAGCAGCGCTGGGACAGCACCTAATGAAAAACTGTTTTTT. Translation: CASSAGTAPNEKLFF.

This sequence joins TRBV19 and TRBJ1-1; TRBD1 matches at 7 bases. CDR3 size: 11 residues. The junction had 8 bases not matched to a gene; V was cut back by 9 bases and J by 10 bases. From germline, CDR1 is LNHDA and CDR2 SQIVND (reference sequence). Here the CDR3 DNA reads TGTGCCAGCCAGTGGCCAGGGGGAGCTTTCTTT. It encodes CASQWPGGAFF.

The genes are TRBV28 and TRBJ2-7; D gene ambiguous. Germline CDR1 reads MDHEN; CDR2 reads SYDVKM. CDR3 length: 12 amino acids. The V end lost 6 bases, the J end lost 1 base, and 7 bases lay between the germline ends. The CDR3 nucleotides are TGTGCCAGCAGGCAGAATTCCTACGAGCAGTACTTC. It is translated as CASRQNSYEQYF.

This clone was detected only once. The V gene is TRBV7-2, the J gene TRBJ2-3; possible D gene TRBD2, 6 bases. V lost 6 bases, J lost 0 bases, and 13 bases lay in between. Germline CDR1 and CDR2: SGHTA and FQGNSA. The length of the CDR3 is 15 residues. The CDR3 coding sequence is TGTGCCAGCAGGGCGGGACTTCAAAGCACAGATACGCAGTATTTT. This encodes CASRAGLQSTDTQYF. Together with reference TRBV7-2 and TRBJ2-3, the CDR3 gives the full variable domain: GAGVSQSPSNKVTEKGKDVELRCDPISGHTALYWYRQSLGQGLEFLIYFQGNSAPDKSGLPSDRFSAERTGGSVSTLTIQRTQQEDSAVYLCASRAGLQSTDTQYFGPGTRLTVL.

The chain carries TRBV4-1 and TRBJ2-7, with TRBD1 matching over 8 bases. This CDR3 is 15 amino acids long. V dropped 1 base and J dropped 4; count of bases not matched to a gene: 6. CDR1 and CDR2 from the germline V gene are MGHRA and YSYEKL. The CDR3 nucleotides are TGCGCCAGCAGCCAAGCCCAGGGGGCTTATTACGAGCAGTACTTC. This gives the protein CASSQAQGAYYEQYF.

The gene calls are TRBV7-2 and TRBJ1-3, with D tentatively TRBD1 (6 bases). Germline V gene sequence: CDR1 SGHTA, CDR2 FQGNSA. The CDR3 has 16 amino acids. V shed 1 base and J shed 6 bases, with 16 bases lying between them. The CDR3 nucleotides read TGTGCCAGCAGCTTAGGAATCCCACAGGGTGAAAACACCATATATTTT. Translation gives CASSLGIPQGENTIYF. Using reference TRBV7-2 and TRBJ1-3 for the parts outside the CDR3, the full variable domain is GAGVSQSPSNKVTEKGKDVELRCDPISGHTALYWYRQSLGQGLEFLIYFQGNSAPDKSGLPSDRFSAERTGGSVSTLTIQRTQQEDSAVYLCASSLGIPQGENTIYFGEGSWLTVV.

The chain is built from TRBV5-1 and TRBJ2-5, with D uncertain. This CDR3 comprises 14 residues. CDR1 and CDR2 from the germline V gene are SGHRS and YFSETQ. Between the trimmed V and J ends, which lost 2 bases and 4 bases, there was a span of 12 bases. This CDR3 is CASSFKAGPETQYF. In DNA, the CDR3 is TGCGCCAGCAGCTTTAAGGCTGGGCCAGAGACCCAGTACTTC.

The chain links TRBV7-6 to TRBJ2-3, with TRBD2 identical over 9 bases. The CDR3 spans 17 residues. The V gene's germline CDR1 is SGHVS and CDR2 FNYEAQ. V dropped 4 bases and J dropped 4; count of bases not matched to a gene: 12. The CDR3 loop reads CASSSPVSGSPADTQYF. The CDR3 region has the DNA TGTGCCAGCAGCTCGCCCGTTAGCGGGAGTCCAGCAGATACGCAGTATTTT.

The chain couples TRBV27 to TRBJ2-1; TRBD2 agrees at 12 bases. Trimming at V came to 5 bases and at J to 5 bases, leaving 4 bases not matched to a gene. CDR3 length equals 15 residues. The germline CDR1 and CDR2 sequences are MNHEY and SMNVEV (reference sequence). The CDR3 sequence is CASSRWTSGDNEQFF. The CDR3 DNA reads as TGTGCCAGCAGTCGTTGGACTAGCGGGGACAATGAGCAGTTCTTC.

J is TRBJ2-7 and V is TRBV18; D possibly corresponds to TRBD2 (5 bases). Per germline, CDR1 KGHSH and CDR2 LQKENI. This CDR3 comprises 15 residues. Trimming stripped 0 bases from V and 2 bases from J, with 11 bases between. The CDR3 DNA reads TGTGCCAGCTCACCACCGTCGACGGGAACCTACGAGCAGTACTTC. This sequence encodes CASSPPSTGTYEQYF.